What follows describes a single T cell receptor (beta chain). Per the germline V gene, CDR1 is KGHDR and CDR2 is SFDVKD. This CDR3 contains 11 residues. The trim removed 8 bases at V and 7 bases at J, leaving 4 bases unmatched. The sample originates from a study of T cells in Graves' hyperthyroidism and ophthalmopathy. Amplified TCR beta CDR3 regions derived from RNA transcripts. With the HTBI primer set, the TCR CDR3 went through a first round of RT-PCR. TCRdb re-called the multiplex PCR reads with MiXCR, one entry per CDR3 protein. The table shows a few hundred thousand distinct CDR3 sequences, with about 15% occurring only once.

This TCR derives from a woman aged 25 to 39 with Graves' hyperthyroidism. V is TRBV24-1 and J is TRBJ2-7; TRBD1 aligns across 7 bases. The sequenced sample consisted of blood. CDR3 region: CATTTGVEQYF. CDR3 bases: TGTGCCACCACCACAGGGGTGGAGCAGTACTTC.